This is a list of T cell receptor beta chains from one sample in a study of a mutant IDH1 vaccine in newly diagnosed glioma. Only in-frame clones appear in the TCRdb table, and some are missing; sequencing was by immunoSEQ multiplex PCR. The data contain some 50,000 clones, around 86% of them singletons. Sample: PBMCs, taken from a glioma patient treated with radiotherapy, temozolomide or both. The receptors here all came from a middle-aged man with glioma. The CDR3 runs from the conserved cysteine through the conserved F or W. The size field is filled for only some rows; it gives once, few, many or a size class.

TRBJ1-1 . TRBV19 CASSIQGFHAEAFF
TRBJ2-1 . TRBV28 CASKLSGPINEQFF
TRBJ1-4 . TRBV6-5 CASSYSSGEKLFF
TRBJ2-3 . TRBV29-1 CSVESGSGDTQYF
TRBJ2-7 once TRBV27 CASRTGAGEDEQYF
TRBJ1-2 . TRBV9 CASSELQGPPYGYTF
TRBJ2-5 . TRBV5-5 CASSSGQDKETQYF
TRBJ2-1 once TRBV7-9 CASSSLSGDSYNEQFF
TRBJ2-2 . TRBV5-1 CASSLRTGSSGELFF
TRBJ2-2 . TRBV5-1 CASRVSLNTGELFF
TRBJ1-3 . TRBV5-1 CASSLGGQLNSGNTIYF
TRBJ1-1 once TRBV6-5 CASSYRQNTEAFF
TRBJ2-7 . TRBV19 CASSIGTGAYEQYF
TRBJ2-5 . TRBV25-1 CASARAGQGKKETQYF
TRBJ2-1 . TRBV6-6 CASSYNLQAWNEQFF
TRBJ2-1 . TRBV27 CASSLTASYNEQFF
TRBJ1-1 . TRBV5-5 CASSLDRMGTEAFF
TRBJ2-7 . TRBV7-2 CASSLGVSSGGYEQYF
TRBJ1-3 few TRBV6-5 CASSLGLYSGNTIYF
TRBJ1-1 . TRBV7-2 CASSSNGGTSEAFF
TRBJ2-3 . TRBV5-1 CASSPSWADTQYF